The 26 T cell receptor beta chains below were found in one sample sequenced in a study of blood T cell repertoires in COVID-19. Produced via immunoSEQ multiplex PCR; TCRdb's table is partial and in-frame only. The sample has about 55,000 clones; roughly four fifths are singletons. The sample consisted of peripheral blood. All receptors come from a human donor in a cohort sampled during active or convalescent COVID-19.

The V and J genes are TRBV7-9 and TRBJ2-5, with 10 bases identical to TRBD1. J lost 4 bases, V lost 5 bases, and 7 bases had no gene match. The CDR3 is 15 amino acids. Looked up from germline, CDR1 is SEHNR and CDR2 is FQNEAQ (reference sequence). The CDR3 DNA follows: TGTGCCAGCAGCCGAGATGGACAGGGGGGAGAGACCCAGTACTTC. Translation gives CASSRDGQGGETQYF.

The rearrangement links TRBV3-1 (or the pseudogene TRBV3-2) to TRBJ2-1, with a possible D match to TRBD1 (5 bases). V was shortened by 4 bases and J by 8 bases, with 12 bases between the two germline ends. The length of the CDR3 is 13 residues. The germline CDR1 and CDR2 sequences are LGHDT and YNNKEL (reference sequence). Written as DNA, the CDR3 is TGTGCCAGCAGCCCCCCAGGGTCGGATGAGCAGTTCTTC. It encodes CASSPPGSDEQFF.

The gene calls are TRBV6-5 and TRBJ1-1, with D possibly being TRBD1 (6 bases). The CDR3 extends over 15 amino acids. Germline CDR1 and CDR2: MNHEY and SVGAGI. The ends were cut back, 7 bases at V and 1 base at J, with 16 bases in the middle. The CDR3 sequence: CASKPRDNQNTEAFF. The CDR3 nucleotides are TGTGCCAGCAAGCCCCGGGACAACCAGAACACTGAAGCTTTCTTT.

V usage is TRBV7-2 and J usage is TRBJ1-6; D gene uncertain. Deletions cut 5 bases from V and 0 bases from J, with 8 bases between. This CDR3 has 15 amino acids. From germline, CDR1 is SGHTA and CDR2 FQGNSA. CDR3 DNA sequence: TGTGCCAGCAGCCCCGGGAGCTCCTATAATTCACCCCTCCACTTT. It translates to CASSPGSSYNSPLHF.

The chain links TRBV14 to TRBJ1-2, with D perhaps TRBD1 (5 bases). This CDR3 is built from 12 residues. V lost 5 bases and J lost 3, with 7 bases in between. The germline V gene has CDR1 SGHDN and CDR2 FVKESK. CDR3 loop: CASSWGDYGYTF. CDR3 sequence (DNA): TGTGCCAGCAGCTGGGGGGACTATGGCTACACCTTC.

The rearrangement links TRBV6-5 to TRBJ2-3; TRBD2 matches at 7 bases. The CDR3 is 14 residues long. Losses at the gene ends were 7 bases for V and 6 bases for J; bases not matched to a gene: 10. The germline V gene encodes CDR1 MNHEY and CDR2 SVGAGI. The CDR3 region is CASTGRGSIDTQYF. CDR3 in DNA: TGTGCCAGCACTGGGCGGGGGAGTATCGATACGCAGTATTTT.

The rearrangement uses TRBV19 and TRBJ2-2; D is ambiguous. This CDR3 region has 18 residues. The V gene's germline CDR1 is LNHDA and CDR2 SQIVND (reference sequence). Trimming left V 3 bases short and J 0 bases short, with 17 bases between. CDR3 sequence reads: CASSMSTLRFANTGELFF. In nucleotides, the CDR3 is TGTGCCAGTAGTATGTCCACTCTCAGGTTCGCGAACACCGGGGAGCTGTTTTTT.

This clone was observed a handful of times. The rearrangement uses TRBV29-1 and TRBJ2-2; D might be TRBD1 (7 bases). The CDR3 totals 16 residues. The V gene's germline CDR1 is SQVTM and CDR2 ANQGSEA. Trimming stripped 7 bases from V and 3 bases from J, with 21 bases between. CDR3 bases: TGCAGCGCGCGGGACAGTCTCTATGGCGACACCGGGGAGCTGTTTTTT. Translated: CSARDSLYGDTGELFF.

A few counts support this clone. V and J are TRBV4-1 and TRBJ2-1; TRBD2 matches at 12 bases. The CDR3 has 19 residues. Germline-derived CDR1 and CDR2 are MGHRA and YSYEKL. The ends lost 1 base at V and 2 bases at J; junction bases unmatched: 9. In DNA form, the CDR3 reads TGCGCCAGCAGCCAAGGTTTAACTAGCGGGGGGCCTGCCTACAATGAGCAGTTCTTC. Encoded protein: CASSQGLTSGGPAYNEQFF.

The J gene is TRBJ1-1, the V gene TRBV27; D is uncertain. V was shortened by 6 bases and J by 1 base, with 3 bases between the two germline ends. Looked up from germline, CDR1 is MNHEY and CDR2 is SMNVEV (reference sequence). The CDR3 sequence is 11 residues long. This CDR3 reads CASRRNTEAFF. The CDR3 nucleotides are TGTGCCAGCAGGCGGAACACTGAAGCTTTCTTT.

The chain links TRBV6-6 to TRBJ2-3; 9 bases match TRBD2. The germline V gene encodes CDR1 MNHNY and CDR2 SVGAGI (reference sequence). The CDR3 is 15 residues long. Trimming at V came to 11 bases and at J to 0 bases, leaving 9 bases not matched to a gene. This chain's CDR3 is CAGAAGGMSTDTQYF. As DNA, the CDR3 is TGTGCCGGGGCCGCGGGGGGGATGAGCACAGATACGCAGTATTTT.

The CDR3 DNA is TGTGCCAGCTCACTCTCAGGGCTAGGTGGGGCCAACGTCCTGACTTTC. It translates to CASSLSGLGGANVLTF. This chain joins TRBV18 and TRBJ2-6; D is possibly TRBD1 (5 bases). Germline CDR1 reads KGHSH; CDR2 reads LQKENI. Trimming shortened V by 4 bases and J by 3 bases, and 13 bases separated the two germline ends. The CDR3 is made up of 16 amino acids.

This clone was found once. The V gene is TRBV18, the J gene TRBJ2-2; 8 bases fit TRBD2. With 3 bases clipped from V and 4 bases from J, the junction kept 7 bases outside the gene matches. Germline CDR1 is KGHSH and CDR2 is LQKENI. This CDR3 is 16 amino acids long. CDR3 DNA: TGTGCCAGCTCACCGATGGTAGCGGGGCCCACCGGGGAGCTGTTTTTT. Encoded protein: CASSPMVAGPTGELFF.

This clone showed up just once. The V call is TRBV15, the J call TRBJ2-7; TRBD1 might be the D (5 bases). CDR1 and CDR2 (germline): LNHNV, YYDKDF (reference sequence). Trimming stripped 0 bases from V and 5 bases from J, with 17 bases between. There are 16 residues in the CDR3. CDR3: CATSRELQGREDEQYF. CDR3 DNA sequence: TGTGCCACCAGCAGAGAGTTGCAGGGAAGGGAAGACGAGCAGTACTTC.

This chain connects TRBV4-3 to TRBJ1-2; 7 nucleotides align to TRBD1. The germline V gene has CDR1 LGHNA and CDR2 YSLEER. The CDR3 extends over 14 amino acids. V dropped 0 bases and J dropped 6; count of bases not matched to a gene: 4. The CDR3 spells CASSQDRTGDGYTF. For the CDR3, the DNA is TGCGCCAGCAGCCAAGATCGTACAGGGGATGGCTACACCTTC.

The chain carries TRBV5-1 and TRBJ2-2, with 12 bases identical to TRBD2. Germline V lookup: CDR1 SGHRS, CDR2 YFSETQ. This CDR3 comprises 18 residues. V shed 4 bases and J 5 bases; nucleotides not matched to a gene: 12. DNA of the CDR3: TGCGCCAGCAGCCCTAGCGGGGGGGCGGTTTCTCAGACCGGGGAGCTGTTTTTT. Amino acid sequence: CASSPSGGAVSQTGELFF.

This sequence joins TRBV20-1 and TRBJ1-2; a possible D gene is TRBD1 (6 bases). The ends were cut back, 6 bases at V and 6 bases at J, with 11 bases in the middle. This CDR3 region has 11 residues. Germline CDR1 reads DFQATT; CDR2 reads SNEGSKA (reference sequence). The CDR3 nucleotides read TGCAGTGCCGAAAACAGGGATGGCTACACCTTC. Its protein is CSAENRDGYTF.

This clone was detected only a few times. This sequence joins TRBV5-1 and TRBJ2-5; TRBD1 might be the D (6 bases). V lost 0 bases and J 4 bases, leaving 13 bases between the germline ends. The CDR3 length is 15 residues. Per the germline V gene, CDR1 is SGHRS and CDR2 is YFSETQ. The DNA of the CDR3 is TGCGCCAGCAGCTTGGCGGGACAACCTGGAGAGACCCAGTACTTC. Protein: CASSLAGQPGETQYF.

This chain uses TRBV9 with TRBJ2-1, with D possibly matching TRBD2 (5 bases). Per the germline V gene, CDR1 is SGDLS and CDR2 is YYNGEE. The CDR3 sequence is 16 residues long. Between the trimmed V and J ends, which lost 0 bases and 7 bases, there was a span of 17 bases. The CDR3, as DNA: TGTGCCAGCAGCGTAGGAGGGCCCCCCCGGGCTAATGAGCAGTTCTTC. Translated: CASSVGGPPRANEQFF.

The chain recombines TRBV6-2 or TRBV6-3 with TRBJ2-2, with 10 bases that match TRBD2. The V and J ends lost 1 base and 0 bases, in that order; junction bases with no gene match: 8. The CDR3 extends over 19 amino acids. CDR1 is MNHEY, CDR2 SVGEGT, per germline. DNA of the CDR3: TGTGCCAGCAGTTACTTCGGAGCGGGGGGGAATTCGAACACCGGGGAGCTGTTTTTT. Protein: CASSYFGAGGNSNTGELFF.

V gene TRBV19 combines with J gene TRBJ2-2; 10 positions match TRBD2. The junction had 7 bases not matched to a gene; V was cut back by 7 bases and J by 5 bases. Germline-derived CDR1 and CDR2 are LNHDA and SQIVND (reference sequence). The CDR3 totals 15 residues. CDR3 amino acids: CASTPSGGYTGELFF. The CDR3 DNA follows: TGTGCCAGTACGCCTAGCGGGGGATATACCGGGGAGCTGTTTTTT.

This clone occurred once. The chain combines TRBV19 with TRBJ1-5; 11 nucleotides agree with TRBD1. The V segment lost 4 bases and the J segment 1 base; nucleotides outside the gene matches: 3. CDR3 size: 16 residues. Germline CDR1 is LNHDA and CDR2 is SQIVND (reference sequence). The CDR3 is CASSTRDRGSNQPQHF. CDR3 DNA sequence: TGTGCCAGTAGTACCCGGGACAGGGGGAGCAATCAGCCCCAGCATTTT.

This clone was detected only once. The V gene is TRBV18, the J gene TRBJ1-1, with TRBD1 as a possible D gene (6 bases). The CDR3 is 14 amino acids. The germline V gene encodes CDR1 KGHSH and CDR2 LQKENI. With 1 base removed from V and 5 bases from J, the gap between germline ends came to 11 bases. As DNA, the CDR3 is TGTGCCAGCTCACCACGGGGGGGCGGGACTGAAGCTTTCTTT. The encoded protein is CASSPRGGGTEAFF.

The chain uses TRBV10-3 and TRBJ1-1; 8 nucleotides line up with TRBD1. The CDR3 length is 16 residues. The V gene's germline CDR1 is ENHRY and CDR2 SYGVKD. After removal of 6 bases from V and 1 base from J, the junction contained 10 bases not matched to a gene. The chain's CDR3 is CAISPGQGAGNTEAFF. The CDR3 region has the DNA TGTGCCATCAGCCCAGGACAGGGCGCGGGGAACACTGAAGCTTTCTTT.

The chain has TRBV11-2 and TRBJ2-2; 7 nucleotides align to TRBD1. From germline, CDR1 is SGHAT and CDR2 FQNNGV. V shed 5 bases, J shed 5 bases, and the junction held 5 bases outside the gene matches. The CDR3 runs to 14 residues. The CDR3 DNA reads TGTGCCAGCAGCCCGGGACAGCAAACCGGGGAGCTGTTTTTT. Amino acid sequence: CASSPGQQTGELFF.

Only a few counts were recorded for this clone. In DNA, the CDR3 is TGTGCCAGCAGCCAACGCCCGGCGGGGGGGAAAGAGACCCAGTACTTC. Protein: CASSQRPAGGKETQYF. The chain carries TRBV3-1 (or the pseudogene TRBV3-2) and TRBJ2-5; 9 bases match TRBD2. The CDR3 consists of 16 residues. Germline V CDR1 and CDR2: LGHDT, YNNKEL (reference sequence). With 2 bases clipped from V and 3 bases from J, the junction kept 7 bases outside the gene matches.